This T cell receptor beta chain was observed in a study of early T cells in non-severe SARS-CoV-2 infection. Study summary: Chains stayed unpaired after sequencing of bulk RNA from unsorted whole blood. Findings and caveats of the study: Anti-spike CD8 specificities were favored by VDJdb matching, whose results missed private and CD4 specificities.

Unique molecular identifiers (one per individual cDNA molecule) were attached. Using its own MiXCR run on the 5' RACE reads, TCRdb lists one record per CDR3 protein. The sample has roughly 80,000 distinct CDR3 sequences, about 16% seen once. This CDR3 is built from 16 residues. V shed 3 bases, J shed 10 bases, and the junction held 12 bases outside the gene matches. Germline V gives CDR1 MDHEN, CDR2 SYDVKM. This clonotype was seen ten or more times. Its target is unknown. The chain is built from TRBV28 and TRBJ1-6; 7 bases agree with TRBD1. This clonotype was sampled from an adult who was a healthcare worker with PCR-confirmed SARS-CoV-2 infection or an uninfected control (not recorded which). Sequencing was performed on whole blood. The CDR3 DNA is TGTGCCAGCAGTTTCTTACTCGACAGGGAGGGATCACCCCTCCACTTT. Residues: CASSFLLDREGSPLHF.